This paragraph reports one T cell receptor (beta chain). Its antigen is not identified. The data belong to a study of siplizumab effects on memory and regulatory T cells. Broader study findings: Significant reduction of alloreactive sequences traceable to unstimulated CD4+ memory cells was observed with siplizumab. Naive T cells apparently outstripped memory cells in diversity and seemed major alloresponse contributors.

The V gene lost 0 bases and the J gene lost 2 bases, with 8 bases spanning the gap. CDR3 length: 15 amino acids. Germline CDR1 LGHNA, CDR2 YNFKEQ. The assay looked at some 10^5 TCR templates in each sample. The table came from immunoSEQ multiplex PCR; TCRdb's copy has only in-frame clones and leaves some out. Of tens of thousands of clones in the sample, over 80% were seen once. The sequencing sample was made of memory CD4+ T cells sorted from blood. The clonotype originates from a human donor in good health. V and J are TRBV4-2 and TRBJ1-3; the D gene is possibly TRBD1 (6 bases). CDR3 nucleotide sequence: TGTGCCAGCAGCCAAGACACAGGGACTGGAAACACCATATATTTT. This gives the protein CASSQDTGTGNTIYF.